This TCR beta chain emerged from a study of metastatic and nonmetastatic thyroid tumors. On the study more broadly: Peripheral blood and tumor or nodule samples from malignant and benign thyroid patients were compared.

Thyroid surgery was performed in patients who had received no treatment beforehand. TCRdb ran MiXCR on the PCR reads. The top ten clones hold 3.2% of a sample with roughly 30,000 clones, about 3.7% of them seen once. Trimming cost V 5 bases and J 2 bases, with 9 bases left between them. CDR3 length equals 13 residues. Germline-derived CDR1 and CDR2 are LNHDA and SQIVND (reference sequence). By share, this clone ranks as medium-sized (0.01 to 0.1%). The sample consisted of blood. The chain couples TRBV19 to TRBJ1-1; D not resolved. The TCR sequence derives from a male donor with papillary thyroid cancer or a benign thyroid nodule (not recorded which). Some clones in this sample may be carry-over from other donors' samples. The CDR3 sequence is CASSRTGNTEAFF. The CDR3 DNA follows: TGTGCCAGTAGTCGGACGGGCAACACTGAAGCTTTCTTT.